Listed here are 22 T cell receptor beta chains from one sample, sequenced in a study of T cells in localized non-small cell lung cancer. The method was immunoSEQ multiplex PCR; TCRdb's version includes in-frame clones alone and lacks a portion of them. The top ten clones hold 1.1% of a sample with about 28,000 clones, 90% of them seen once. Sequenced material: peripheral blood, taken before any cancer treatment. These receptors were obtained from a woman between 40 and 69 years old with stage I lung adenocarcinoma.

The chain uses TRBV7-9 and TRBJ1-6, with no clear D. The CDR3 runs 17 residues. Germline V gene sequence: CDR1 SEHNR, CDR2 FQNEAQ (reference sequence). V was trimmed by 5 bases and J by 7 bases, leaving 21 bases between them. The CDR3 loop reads CASSPNLTTGLNSPLHF. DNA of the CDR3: TGTGCCAGCAGCCCAAACCTAACGACCGGGTTAAATTCACCCCTCCACTTT.

CDR3 protein: CASSPRTSGSGGEQFF. The CDR3 DNA sequence: TGTGCCAGCAGCCCCCGGACTAGCGGGAGTGGTGGTGAGCAGTTCTTC. The rearrangement uses TRBV7-8 and TRBJ2-1, with 13 positions matching TRBD2. V dropped 5 bases and J dropped 9; count of bases not matched to a gene: 10. Germline V gene lookup returns CDR1 SGHVS and CDR2 FQNEAQ. The CDR3 totals 16 residues.

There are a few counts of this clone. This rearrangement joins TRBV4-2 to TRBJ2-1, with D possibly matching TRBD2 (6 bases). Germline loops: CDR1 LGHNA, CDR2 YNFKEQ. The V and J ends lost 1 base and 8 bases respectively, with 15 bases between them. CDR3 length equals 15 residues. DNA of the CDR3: TGTGCCAGCAGCCAAGGGGACTCTGGAATCGATGAGCAGTTCTTC. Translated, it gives CASSQGDSGIDEQFF.

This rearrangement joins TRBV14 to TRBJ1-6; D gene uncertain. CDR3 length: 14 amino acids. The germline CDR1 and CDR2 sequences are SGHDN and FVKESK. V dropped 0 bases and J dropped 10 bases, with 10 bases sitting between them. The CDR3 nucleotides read TGTGCCAGCAGCCAAGAACGGCTTAGGTCACCCCTCCACTTT. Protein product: CASSQERLRSPLHF.

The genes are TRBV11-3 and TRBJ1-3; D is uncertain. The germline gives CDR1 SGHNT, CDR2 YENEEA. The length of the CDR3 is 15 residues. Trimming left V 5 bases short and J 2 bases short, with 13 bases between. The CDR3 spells CASSRREGTGNTIYF. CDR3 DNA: TGTGCCAGCAGCCGCCGGGAAGGGACTGGAAACACCATATATTTT.

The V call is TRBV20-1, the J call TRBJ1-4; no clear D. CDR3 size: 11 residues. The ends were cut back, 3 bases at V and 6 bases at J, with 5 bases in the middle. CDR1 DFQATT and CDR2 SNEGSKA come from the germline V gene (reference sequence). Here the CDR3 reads CSASFDEKLFF. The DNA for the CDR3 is TGCAGTGCTAGCTTTGATGAAAAACTGTTTTTT.

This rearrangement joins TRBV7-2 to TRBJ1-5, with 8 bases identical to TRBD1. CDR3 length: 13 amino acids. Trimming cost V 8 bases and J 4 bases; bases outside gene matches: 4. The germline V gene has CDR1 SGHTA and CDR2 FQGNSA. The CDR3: CASSRQGNQPQHF. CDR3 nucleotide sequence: TGTGCCAGCTCGAGACAGGGGAATCAGCCCCAGCATTTT.

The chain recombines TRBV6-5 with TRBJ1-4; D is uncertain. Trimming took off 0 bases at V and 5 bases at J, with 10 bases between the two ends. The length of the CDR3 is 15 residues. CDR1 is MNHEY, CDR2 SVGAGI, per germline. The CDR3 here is CASSYSWSANEKLFF. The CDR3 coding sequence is TGTGCCAGCAGTTACTCGTGGTCGGCGAATGAAAAACTGTTTTTT.

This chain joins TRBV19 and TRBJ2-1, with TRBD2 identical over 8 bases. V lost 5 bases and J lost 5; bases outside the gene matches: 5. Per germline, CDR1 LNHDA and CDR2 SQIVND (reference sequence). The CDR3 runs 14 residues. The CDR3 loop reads CASSGTSGHNEQFF. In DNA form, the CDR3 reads TGTGCCAGTAGTGGCACTAGCGGACACAATGAGCAGTTCTTC.

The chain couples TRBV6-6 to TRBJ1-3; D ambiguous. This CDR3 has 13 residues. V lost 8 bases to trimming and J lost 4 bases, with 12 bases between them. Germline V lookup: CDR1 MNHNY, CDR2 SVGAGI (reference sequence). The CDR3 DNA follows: TGTGCCAGCCGCACGCCAGGCGGAAACACCATATATTTT. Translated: CASRTPGGNTIYF.

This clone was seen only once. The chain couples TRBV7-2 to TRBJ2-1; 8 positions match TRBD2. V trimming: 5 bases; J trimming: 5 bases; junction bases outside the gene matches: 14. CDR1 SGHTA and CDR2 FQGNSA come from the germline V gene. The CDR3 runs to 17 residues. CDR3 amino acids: CASSPRMGSGNHNEQFF. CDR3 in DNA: TGTGCCAGCAGCCCTCGTATGGGTAGCGGGAACCACAATGAGCAGTTCTTC.

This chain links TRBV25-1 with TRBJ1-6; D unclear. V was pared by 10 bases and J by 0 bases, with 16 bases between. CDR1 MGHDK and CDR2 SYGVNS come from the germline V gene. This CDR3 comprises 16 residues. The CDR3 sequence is CATKRLPSSYNSPLHF. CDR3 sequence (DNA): TGTGCCACCAAACGATTGCCGAGCTCCTATAATTCACCCCTCCACTTT.

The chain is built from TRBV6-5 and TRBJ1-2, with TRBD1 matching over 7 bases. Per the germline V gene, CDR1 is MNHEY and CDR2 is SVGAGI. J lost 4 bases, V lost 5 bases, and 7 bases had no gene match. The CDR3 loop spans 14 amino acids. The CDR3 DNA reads TGTGCCAGCAGTCCGACAGGGCCTTCCTATGGCTACACCTTC. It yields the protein CASSPTGPSYGYTF.

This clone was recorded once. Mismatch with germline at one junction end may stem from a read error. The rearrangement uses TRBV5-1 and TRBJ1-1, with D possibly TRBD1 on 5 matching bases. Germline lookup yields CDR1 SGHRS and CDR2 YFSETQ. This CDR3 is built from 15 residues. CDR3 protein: CDSSETTVPNTEAFF. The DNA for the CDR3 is TGCGACAGCAGCGAAACGACAGTCCCGAACACTGAAGCTTTCTTT.

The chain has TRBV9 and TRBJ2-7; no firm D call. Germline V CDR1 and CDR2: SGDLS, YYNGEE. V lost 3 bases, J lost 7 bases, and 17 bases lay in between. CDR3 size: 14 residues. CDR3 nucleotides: TGTGCCAGCAGCGCAAGGACCGGAGTGGGGGAGCAGTACTTC. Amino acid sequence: CASSARTGVGEQYF. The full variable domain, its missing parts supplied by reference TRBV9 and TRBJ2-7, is DSGVTQTPKHLITATGQRVTLRCSPRSGDLSVYWYQQSLDQGLQFLIQYYNGEERAKGNILERFSAQQFPDLHSELNLSSLELGDSALYFCASSARTGVGEQYFGPGTRLTVT.

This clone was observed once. This CDR3 reads CASSLGALRGDGNIQYF. CDR3 DNA sequence: TGTGCCAGCAGCTTAGGGGCCCTGCGGGGGGACGGAAACATTCAGTACTTC. The rearrangement joins TRBV13 to TRBJ2-4; 8 bases match TRBD2. Germline CDR1 reads PRHDT; CDR2 reads FYEKMQ (reference sequence). CDR3 size: 17 residues. Germline trimming cut 0 bases from V and 6 bases from J; bases unmatched to any gene: 10.

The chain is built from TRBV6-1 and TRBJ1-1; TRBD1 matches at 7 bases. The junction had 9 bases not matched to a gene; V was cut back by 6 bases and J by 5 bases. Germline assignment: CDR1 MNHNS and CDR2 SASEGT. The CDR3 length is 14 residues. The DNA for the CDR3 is TGTGCCAGCAGCAATCGACAGGGAAGAACTGAAGCTTTCTTT. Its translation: CASSNRQGRTEAFF.

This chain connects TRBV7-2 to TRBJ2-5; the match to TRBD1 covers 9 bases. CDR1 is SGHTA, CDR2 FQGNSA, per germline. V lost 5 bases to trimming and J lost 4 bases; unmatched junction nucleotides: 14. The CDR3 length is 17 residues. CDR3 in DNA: TGTGCCAGCAGCAAGAACCCGGGACAGGGAGCACGAGAGACCCAGTACTTC. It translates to CASSKNPGQGARETQYF.

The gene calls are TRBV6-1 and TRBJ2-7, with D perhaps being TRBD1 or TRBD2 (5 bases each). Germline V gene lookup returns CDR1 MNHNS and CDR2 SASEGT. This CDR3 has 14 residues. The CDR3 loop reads CAYGAARNSYEQYF. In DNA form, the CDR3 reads TGTGCTTACGGGGCGGCCCGCAACTCCTACGAGCAGTACTTC.

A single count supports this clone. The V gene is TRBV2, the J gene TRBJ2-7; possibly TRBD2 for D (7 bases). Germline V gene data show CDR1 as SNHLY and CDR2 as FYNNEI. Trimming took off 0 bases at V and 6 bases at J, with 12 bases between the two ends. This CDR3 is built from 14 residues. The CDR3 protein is CASSEARGGAEQYF. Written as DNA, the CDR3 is TGTGCCAGCAGTGAAGCTCGTGGGGGGGCCGAGCAGTACTTC.

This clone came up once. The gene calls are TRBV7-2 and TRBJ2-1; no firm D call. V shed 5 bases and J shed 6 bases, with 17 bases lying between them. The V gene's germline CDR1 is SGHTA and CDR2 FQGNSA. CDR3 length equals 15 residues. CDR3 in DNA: TGTGCCAGCAGCCGACGGTCGGCGCAGACCAATGAGCAGTTCTTC. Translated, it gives CASSRRSAQTNEQFF.

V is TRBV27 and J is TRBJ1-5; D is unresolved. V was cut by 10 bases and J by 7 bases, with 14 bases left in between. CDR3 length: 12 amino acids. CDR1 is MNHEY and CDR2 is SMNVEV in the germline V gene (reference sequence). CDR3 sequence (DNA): TGTGCCACCATGCTATCAAGGCAGCCCCAGCATTTT. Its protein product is CATMLSRQPQHF.